The next 27 T cell receptor beta chains were all read from a single sample in a study of control samples from healthy donors and cancer patients. Produced via immunoSEQ multiplex PCR; TCRdb's table is partial and in-frame only. The sample includes 150,000 or so clones, approximately 93% of them seen just once. Sequenced input: blood. These receptors came from a man between 18 and 35 years old in good health.

This clone occurred once. V usage is TRBV4-1 and J usage is TRBJ1-1; 9 positions agree with TRBD1. Per germline, CDR1 MGHRA and CDR2 YSYEKL. V gave up 2 bases and J gave up 5 bases; unmatched junction bases: 6. This CDR3 comprises 15 residues. The CDR3 region has the DNA TGCGCCAGCAGCCAAAAGAACAGGGGGCTAACTGAAGCTTTCTTT. Its translation is CASSQKNRGLTEAFF.

This clone has just a few counts. CDR3 in amino acids: CASSLARADGADTQYF. The CDR3 region has the DNA TGTGCCAGCAGCTTAGCGCGGGCAGATGGGGCAGATACGCAGTATTTT. The chain combines TRBV7-9 with TRBJ2-3; TRBD2 might be the D (5 bases). Trimming shortened V by 0 bases and J by 4 bases, and 14 bases separated the two germline ends. This CDR3 spans 16 amino acids. Germline CDR1 is SEHNR and CDR2 is FQNEAQ (reference sequence).

The CDR3 region is CASSLLSSRLFGFGSPLHF. CDR3 nucleotides: TGTGCCAGCAGTTTATTGTCAAGTCGGCTCTTTGGGTTCGGTTCACCCCTCCACTTT. The chain has TRBV27 and TRBJ1-6; no firm D call. Trimming took 1 base from V and 9 from J, leaving 25 bases between them. CDR3 size: 19 residues. In germline, CDR1 is MNHEY, CDR2 SMNVEV (reference sequence).

The chain recombines TRBV5-4 with TRBJ2-1; 8 nucleotides align to TRBD2. Looked up from germline, CDR1 is SGHNT and CDR2 is YYREEE (reference sequence). This CDR3 spans 16 amino acids. The V gene end was trimmed by 3 bases and the J gene end by 8 bases; junction bases not matched to a gene: 13. CDR3 amino acids: CASSSPGTRRNDEQFF. For the CDR3, the DNA is TGTGCCAGCAGCTCCCCCGGGACTAGGCGGAACGATGAGCAGTTCTTC.

The chain employs TRBV5-1 and TRBJ1-4, with a weak D call TRBD1 (6 bases). CDR3 length: 16 amino acids. Germline loops: CDR1 SGHRS, CDR2 YFSETQ. V lost 0 bases, J lost 3 bases, and 12 bases lay in between. CDR3 loop: CASSLVGGASNEKLFF. The CDR3 bases are TGCGCCAGCAGCTTGGTCGGGGGCGCGTCTAATGAAAAACTGTTTTTT.

The rearrangement uses TRBV7-2 and TRBJ1-2; 8 bases map to TRBD1. Germline V lookup: CDR1 SGHTA, CDR2 FQGNSA. The CDR3 runs 15 residues. V dropped 6 bases and J dropped 7; count of bases not matched to a gene: 13. CDR3 DNA: TGTGCCAGCAGGATAATTACAGGGACAGGCGGTGGCTACACCTTC. Translated, it gives CASRIITGTGGGYTF.

V is TRBV5-1 and J is TRBJ2-5, with D unresolved. The CDR3 runs to 16 residues. V lost 2 bases and J lost 2, with 16 bases in between. Germline CDR1 reads SGHRS; CDR2 reads YFSETQ. CDR3 region: CASSFSRTVKQETQYF. The CDR3 DNA reads TGCGCCAGCAGCTTTTCAAGGACCGTCAAACAAGAGACCCAGTACTTC.

This clone was found once. This chain links TRBV30 with TRBJ2-7, with a weak D call TRBD1 (6 bases). The CDR3 runs 11 residues. Per the germline V gene, CDR1 is GTSNPN and CDR2 is SVGIG (reference sequence). Trimming took off 4 bases at V and 8 bases at J, with 12 bases between the two ends. The CDR3 region is CAWNVGQKQYF. The CDR3 region has the DNA TGTGCCTGGAACGTCGGACAGAAGCAGTACTTC.

The J gene is TRBJ1-2, the V gene TRBV7-8, with D perhaps TRBD1 (6 bases). This CDR3 has 16 residues. V lost 5 bases and J lost 1, with 17 bases in between. CDR1 SGHVS and CDR2 FQNEAQ come from the germline V gene. The CDR3, as DNA: TGTGCCAGCAGCCCGTGGGGGGGGACAAATAACTATGGCTACACCTTC. Translated: CASSPWGGTNNYGYTF.

The chain combines TRBV5-1 with TRBJ2-2, with 9 bases matching TRBD1. The V gene's germline CDR1 is SGHRS and CDR2 YFSETQ. This CDR3 comprises 16 residues. The V and J ends lost 6 bases and 1 base, in that order; junction bases with no gene match: 7. CDR3 amino acids: CASTRTGERNTGELFF. DNA of the CDR3: TGCGCCAGCACTAGGACAGGGGAGAGGAACACCGGGGAGCTGTTTTTT.

Comment on this clone: Other DNA sequences in the same sample also yield this CDR3. This sequence joins TRBV3-1 (or the pseudogene TRBV3-2) and TRBJ2-1; no clear D gene. This CDR3 has 11 residues. V was shortened by 4 bases and J by 4 bases, with 2 bases between the two germline ends. Germline values: CDR1 LGHDT, CDR2 YNNKEL (reference sequence). CDR3 sequence reads: CASSLYNEQFF. The CDR3 region has the DNA TGTGCCAGCAGCCTTTACAATGAGCAGTTCTTC.

The chain combines TRBV4-1 with TRBJ2-7; unclear D gene. V gave up 3 bases and J gave up 1 base, with 19 bases separating them. This CDR3 contains 17 residues. CDR1 is MGHRA and CDR2 is YSYEKL in the germline V gene. The CDR3 protein is CASSQMGSRVQSYEQYF. The CDR3, as DNA: TGCGCCAGCAGCCAGATGGGATCCAGAGTGCAATCCTACGAGCAGTACTTC.

The V gene is TRBV19, the J gene TRBJ1-5; maybe TRBD1 (5 bases). This CDR3 is built from 16 residues. With 5 bases removed from V and 6 bases from J, the gap between germline ends came to 20 bases. Germline assignment: CDR1 LNHDA and CDR2 SQIVND (reference sequence). In DNA form, the CDR3 reads TGTGCCAGTAGTTCCTTGGGGGGGTCGGTAGGTCAGCCCCAGCATTTT. This translates into CASSSLGGSVGQPQHF.

The chain combines TRBV19 with TRBJ1-1; D gene unclear. Germline V gene lookup returns CDR1 LNHDA and CDR2 SQIVND (reference sequence). The V gene lost 2 bases and the J gene lost 5 bases, with 9 bases spanning the gap. The CDR3 length is 13 residues. Here the CDR3 DNA reads TGTGCCAGTAGTATATCGGTAGGGACTGAAGCTTTCTTT. Its protein is CASSISVGTEAFF.

V and J are TRBV20-1 and TRBJ2-3, with 10 positions matching TRBD2. Trimming at V came to 3 bases and at J to 3 bases, leaving 9 bases not matched to a gene. This CDR3 is built from 16 residues. CDR1 is DFQATT, CDR2 SNEGSKA, per germline (reference sequence). CDR3 nucleotide sequence: TGCAGTGCTAGTCCCCTCCTAGCGGGAGCAACAGATACGCAGTATTTT. Protein sequence: CSASPLLAGATDTQYF.

The chain joins TRBV30 to TRBJ2-7, with 11 bases matching TRBD1. Germline V gives CDR1 GTSNPN, CDR2 SVGIG (reference sequence). CDR3 length: 19 amino acids. Trimming at V came to 3 bases and at J to 2 bases, leaving 18 bases not matched to a gene. CDR3 residues: CAWRGTGGLSNIPTYEQYF. CDR3 coding DNA: TGTGCCTGGAGGGGGACAGGGGGACTGAGCAATATCCCCACCTACGAGCAGTACTTC.

The rearrangement links TRBV12-3 or TRBV12-4 to TRBJ1-5; 9 positions agree with TRBD1. V was pared by 9 bases and J by 4 bases, with 1 base of the junction left unmatched. The CDR3 covers 12 residues. The CDR3 nucleotides are TGTGCCAGTGGGACAGGGAATCAGCCCCAGCATTTT. Protein product: CASGTGNQPQHF.

J is TRBJ2-4 and V is TRBV4-1; D possibly corresponds to TRBD2 (6 bases). The CDR3 is made up of 18 amino acids. The V and J ends lost 0 bases and 3 bases respectively, with 18 bases between them. Germline CDR1 and CDR2: MGHRA and YSYEKL. CDR3 nucleotide sequence: TGCGCCAGCAGCCAAGATATTGTCTCAGGAGCGGGCAAAAACATTCAGTACTTC. Translation gives CASSQDIVSGAGKNIQYF.

This clone appeared once. The V call is TRBV29-1, the J call TRBJ1-1, with D possibly matching TRBD1 (6 bases). The V end was cut by 5 bases, the J end by 1 base, with 14 bases between. Germline-derived CDR1 and CDR2 are SQVTM and ANQGSEA. The CDR3 has 14 residues. The CDR3: CSVKYGTSNTEAFF. As DNA, the CDR3 is TGCAGCGTTAAATACGGGACATCGAACACTGAAGCTTTCTTT.

The rearrangement links TRBV24-1 to TRBJ2-1; D call uncertain. The CDR3 is 13 amino acids. Trimming removed 0 bases at V and 14 bases at J, with 13 bases between. The germline V gene encodes CDR1 KGHDR and CDR2 SFDVKD. The CDR3 loop is CATSDLVSGEEFF. For the CDR3, the DNA is TGTGCCACCAGTGATTTGGTGTCGGGTGAAGAGTTCTTC.

This chain joins TRBV4-1 and TRBJ2-7; D is possibly TRBD2 (5 bases). The CDR3 covers 16 residues. Germline lookup yields CDR1 MGHRA and CDR2 YSYEKL. V lost 2 bases and J 2 bases, leaving 16 bases between the germline ends. The CDR3 DNA sequence: TGCGCCAGCAGCCAAACGCACCCGACTACAACCTACGAGCAGTACTTC. This encodes CASSQTHPTTTYEQYF.

The genes are TRBV10-3 and TRBJ2-1, with 7 bases matching TRBD1. The CDR3 runs 14 residues. Germline V lookup: CDR1 ENHRY, CDR2 SYGVKD. Trimming at V came to 6 bases and at J to 2 bases, leaving 4 bases not matched to a gene. CDR3 nucleotide sequence: TGTGCCATCAGCGCAGGACAGGCCTACAATGAGCAGTTCTTC. Encoded protein: CAISAGQAYNEQFF.

The V and J genes are TRBV15 and TRBJ1-1; no reliable D call. Per the germline V gene, CDR1 is LNHNV and CDR2 is YYDKDF (reference sequence). The CDR3 runs 13 residues. V lost 1 base and J 6 bases, leaving 9 bases between the germline ends. The CDR3 bases are TGTGCCACCAGCAGAGGGAGCCGACCTGAAGCTTTCTTT. This sequence encodes CATSRGSRPEAFF.

The chain links TRBV18 to TRBJ1-5; D gene unclear. Germline assignment: CDR1 KGHSH and CDR2 LQKENI. This CDR3 is 13 amino acids long. V lost 2 bases and J 7 bases, leaving 9 bases between the germline ends. The CDR3 DNA follows: TGTGCCAGCTCACCAAGCCCGTTGCAGCCCCAGCATTTT. Protein sequence: CASSPSPLQPQHF. Variable domain in full (rest from reference TRBV18 and TRBJ1-5): NAGVMQNPRHLVRRRGQEARLRCSPMKGHSHVYWYRQLPEEGLKFMVYLQKENIIDESGMPKERFSAEFPKEGPSILRIQQVVRGDSAAYFCASSPSPLQPQHFGDGTRLSIL.

The chain joins TRBV11-3 to TRBJ2-1; D is undetermined. The CDR3 is 13 residues long. Trimming took off 5 bases at V and 6 bases at J, with 11 bases between the two ends. Per germline, CDR1 SGHNT and CDR2 YENEEA. CDR3: CASSTNVGNEQFF. DNA for the CDR3: TGTGCCAGCAGCACCAACGTCGGCAATGAGCAGTTCTTC.

This chain joins TRBV4-1 and TRBJ2-3, with TRBD2 matching 7 bases. With V trimmed by 1 base and J by 5 bases, 9 bases remained unmatched. The CDR3 spans 16 residues. From germline, CDR1 is MGHRA and CDR2 YSYEKL. CDR3 bases: TGCGCCAGCAGCCAAGTGCGCCTAGCGGTAATAGATACGCAGTATTTT. Its translation is CASSQVRLAVIDTQYF.

This clone showed up just once. The V call is TRBV11-3, the J call TRBJ2-2; D remains unclear. The V end was cut by 4 bases, the J end by 7 bases, with 4 bases between. Germline V lookup: CDR1 SGHNT, CDR2 YENEEA. The CDR3 sequence is 11 residues long. CDR3 residues: CASSYDGELFF. CDR3 nucleotide sequence: TGTGCCAGCAGCTACGACGGGGAGCTGTTTTTT.